These 25 T cell receptor beta chains were sequenced from one sample in a study of blood T cell repertoires in COVID-19. This table comes from immunoSEQ multiplex PCR, and its TCRdb copy is limited to in-frame clones, with some not included. The sample has 200,000 to 250,000 clones, 75% to 85% seen once; the top ten hold less than 8%. The material sequenced was peripheral blood. The origin of the receptors is a woman in her fifties or sixties with acute or convalescent COVID-19.

A word on this clone: Within the sample, other DNA sequences also encode this same CDR3. The chain joins TRBV6-5 to TRBJ2-7, with 9 bases identical to TRBD1. V lost 8 bases to trimming and J lost 3 bases; unmatched junction nucleotides: 5. Germline-derived CDR1 and CDR2 are MNHEY and SVGAGI. This CDR3 contains 13 residues. CDR3: CASGGQGSYEQYF. CDR3 in DNA: TGTGCCAGCGGAGGACAGGGGAGCTACGAGCAGTACTTC.

The chain is built from TRBV5-1 and TRBJ2-7; TRBD2 might be the D (5 bases). The CDR3 is made up of 14 amino acids. V was cut by 2 bases and J by 2 bases, with 11 bases left in between. Germline-derived CDR1 and CDR2 are SGHRS and YFSETQ. CDR3 nucleotide sequence: TGCGCCAGCAGCTTACGCGGGTCCACCTACGAGCAGTACTTC. This sequence encodes CASSLRGSTYEQYF.

This clone appeared once. The rearrangement joins TRBV11-2 to TRBJ2-7; 10 bases are a match to TRBD1. Germline lookup yields CDR1 SGHAT and CDR2 FQNNGV. Trimming at V came to 5 bases and at J to 3 bases, leaving 10 bases not matched to a gene. CDR3 length: 16 amino acids. CDR3 sequence: CASSGQGQGVGYEQYF. CDR3 in DNA: TGTGCCAGCAGCGGACAAGGACAGGGGGTGGGCTACGAGCAGTACTTC.

The chain employs TRBV5-1 and TRBJ2-1, with a possible D match to TRBD1 (6 bases). Germline loops: CDR1 SGHRS, CDR2 YFSETQ. The V end was cut by 7 bases, the J end by 7 bases, with 12 bases between. The CDR3 is 12 amino acids. In DNA form, the CDR3 reads TGCGCCAGCGGCAGGGGTAGGAATGAGCAGTTCTTC. Protein sequence: CASGRGRNEQFF.

This clone came up a few times. The gene calls are TRBV29-1 and TRBJ2-3; 9 nucleotides line up with TRBD1. Unmatched junction bases numbered 7, after V lost 6 bases and J lost 3 bases. In germline, CDR1 is SQVTM, CDR2 ANQGSEA. This CDR3 is built from 14 residues. This CDR3 reads CSVATGGRTDTQYF. The DNA of the CDR3 is TGCAGCGTGGCGACAGGGGGGAGGACAGATACGCAGTATTTT.

The chain carries TRBV11-3 and TRBJ1-6, with TRBD1 as a possible D gene (5 bases). Germline assignment: CDR1 SGHNT and CDR2 YENEEA. There are 17 residues in the CDR3. The V end lost 4 bases, the J end lost 0 bases, and 13 bases lay between the germline ends. The CDR3 is CASSSQGGDSYNSPLHF. DNA of the CDR3: TGTGCCAGCAGCTCCCAGGGCGGGGACTCCTATAATTCACCCCTCCACTTT.

The chain employs TRBV6-1 and TRBJ1-1, with D possibly being TRBD1 (6 bases). Trimming left V 5 bases short and J 0 bases short, with 19 bases between. Germline V gene sequence: CDR1 MNHNS, CDR2 SASEGT. The CDR3 is made up of 17 amino acids. CDR3 sequence (DNA): TGTGCCAGCAGTAAAGACAGGTGGGGGCCCTTGAACACTGAAGCTTTCTTT. Translation gives CASSKDRWGPLNTEAFF.

The chain combines TRBV5-7 with TRBJ2-7; 7 bases line up with TRBD2. TRBV5-7 is designated an ORF whose function remains uncertain. Trimming took 3 bases from V and 4 from J; bases not matched to a gene: 10. This CDR3 has 15 amino acids. CDR3 amino acids: CASSSGRGGNYEQYF. The CDR3 DNA is TGTGCCAGCAGCTCGGGGAGGGGAGGGAATTACGAGCAGTACTTC.

The rearrangement joins TRBV28 to TRBJ2-7, with 7 positions matching TRBD2. The CDR3 is 12 residues long. CDR1 is MDHEN and CDR2 is SYDVKM in the germline V gene. V was pared by 2 bases and J by 5 bases, with 0 bases of the junction left unmatched. The CDR3 coding sequence is TGTGCCAGCAGTTTAGGGGGGGACGAGCAGTACTTC. Translation: CASSLGGDEQYF.

The chain combines TRBV5-5 with TRBJ2-7; 8 bases agree with TRBD1. Trimming cost V 8 bases and J 5 bases; bases outside gene matches: 9. The CDR3 loop spans 13 amino acids. In germline, CDR1 is SGHKS, CDR2 YYEKEE (reference sequence). CDR3 protein: CASSRTGSHEQYF. CDR3 in DNA: TGTGCCAGTTCCCGGACAGGGAGCCACGAGCAGTACTTC.

Note on this clone: Other DNA sequences within the sample encode an identical CDR3. This rearrangement joins TRBV30 to TRBJ2-3; TRBD2 is a possible D gene (6 bases). This CDR3 comprises 13 residues. Trimming pared 1 base from V and 2 bases from J, leaving 7 bases between. CDR1 is GTSNPN and CDR2 is SVGIG in the germline V gene (reference sequence). CDR3 coding DNA: TGTGCCTGGAGTGGACTAGTCACAGATACGCAGTATTTT. Protein sequence: CAWSGLVTDTQYF.

The chain combines TRBV28 with TRBJ2-7, with 8 bases matching TRBD2. The ends lost 6 bases at V and 1 base at J; junction bases unmatched: 8. Germline lookup yields CDR1 MDHEN and CDR2 SYDVKM. CDR3 length: 15 amino acids. CDR3 amino acids: CASRPSIAGSYEQYF. The CDR3 DNA reads as TGTGCCAGCAGGCCCTCGATAGCGGGGTCCTACGAGCAGTACTTC.

The chain joins TRBV28 to TRBJ1-6, with D possibly TRBD1 on 5 matching bases. CDR3 size: 14 residues. Per the germline V gene, CDR1 is MDHEN and CDR2 is SYDVKM. V lost 3 bases and J lost 9, with 12 bases in between. CDR3 sequence reads: CASSFMKGRSPLHF. In nucleotides, the CDR3 is TGTGCCAGCAGTTTTATGAAGGGGCGTTCACCCCTCCACTTT.

This chain links TRBV5-1 with TRBJ2-1, with D possibly matching TRBD2 (5 bases). This CDR3 region has 14 residues. Germline V lookup: CDR1 SGHRS, CDR2 YFSETQ. V was cut by 0 bases and J by 5 bases, with 9 bases left in between. The CDR3 DNA is TGCGCCAGCAGCTTGGGGCAAGCGGACAATGAGCAGTTCTTC. This codes for CASSLGQADNEQFF. The full variable domain, completed using reference TRBV5-1 and TRBJ2-1, is KAGVTQTPRYLIKTRGQQVTLSCSPISGHRSVSWYQQTPGQGLQFLFEYFSETQRNKGNFPGRFSGRQFSNSRSEMNVSTLELGDSALYLCASSLGQADNEQFFGPGTRLTVL.

The table lists this clone with a count of one. This chain connects TRBV20-1 to TRBJ2-4; maybe TRBD2 (6 bases). V lost 3 bases, J lost 0 bases, and 21 bases lay in between. Germline V lookup: CDR1 DFQATT, CDR2 SNEGSKA (reference sequence). The CDR3 has 18 residues. The CDR3 is CSASDAMRGALAKNIQYF. The CDR3 bases are TGCAGTGCTAGTGATGCTATGCGGGGCGCTCTAGCCAAAAACATTCAGTACTTC.

The CDR3 is CASSFARGAPDTQYF. CDR3 coding DNA: TGTGCCAGCAGTTTTGCTCGGGGGGCCCCGGATACGCAGTATTTT. This chain connects TRBV27 to TRBJ2-3, with D possibly being TRBD2 (7 bases). CDR1 and CDR2 from the germline V gene are MNHEY and SMNVEV (reference sequence). The CDR3 covers 15 residues. V lost 3 bases to trimming and J lost 6 bases, with 16 bases between them.

This rearrangement joins TRBV11-2 to TRBJ2-2; D unresolved. Trimming pared 6 bases from V and 9 bases from J, leaving 20 bases between. The CDR3 has 15 residues. Germline CDR1 SGHAT, CDR2 FQNNGV. CDR3 nucleotide sequence: TGTGCCAGCAGACTTACATTCGCGAAAGACAGGGAGCTGTTTTTT. This codes for CASRLTFAKDRELFF.

The rearrangement links TRBV7-9 to TRBJ2-1; the match to TRBD1 covers 9 bases. J was trimmed by 7 bases and V by 9 bases; bases with no gene match: 10. Germline V lookup: CDR1 SEHNR, CDR2 FQNEAQ (reference sequence). The CDR3 has 14 amino acids. The CDR3: CASRDREAENEQFF. The CDR3 DNA sequence: TGTGCCAGTCGGGACAGGGAGGCGGAGAATGAGCAGTTCTTC.

The J gene is TRBJ2-1, the V gene TRBV18, with D possibly matching TRBD1 (6 bases). Trimming removed 6 bases at V and 5 bases at J, with 11 bases between. The CDR3 has 13 residues. The germline gives CDR1 KGHSH, CDR2 LQKENI. The CDR3 here is CASSSGQHNEQFF. The CDR3 DNA is TGTGCCAGCTCGTCGGGACAACACAATGAGCAGTTCTTC. Together with reference TRBV18 and TRBJ2-1, the CDR3 gives the full variable domain: NAGVMQNPRHLVRRRGQEARLRCSPMKGHSHVYWYRQLPEEGLKFMVYLQKENIIDESGMPKERFSAEFPKEGPSILRIQQVVRGDSAAYFCASSSGQHNEQFFGPGTRLTVL.

The genes are TRBV15 and TRBJ1-1; D perhaps matches TRBD1 (6 bases). The CDR3 runs 16 residues. Germline V gene data show CDR1 as LNHNV and CDR2 as YYDKDF (reference sequence). Trimming stripped 1 base from V and 5 bases from J, with 17 bases between. In DNA, the CDR3 is TGTGCCACCAGCAGAGGGGTGTCGGGGGGGCGGACTGAAGCTTTCTTT. It specifies CATSRGVSGGRTEAFF.

The rearrangement joins TRBV12-3 or TRBV12-4 to TRBJ1-6, with D possibly matching TRBD1 (5 bases). V shed 2 bases and J shed 12 bases, with 8 bases lying between them. There are 12 residues in the CDR3. The CDR3 here is CASSLSGGPLHF. The CDR3 DNA reads as TGTGCCAGCAGTTTATCGGGGGGACCCCTCCACTTT.

The chain has TRBV28 and TRBJ1-5, with TRBD1 as a possible D gene (5 bases). There are 14 residues in the CDR3. Trimming shortened V by 7 bases and J by 7 bases, and 17 bases separated the two germline ends. CDR1 and CDR2 (germline): MDHEN, SYDVKM. The CDR3 reads CASITSGGWQPQHF. CDR3 coding DNA: TGTGCCAGCATTACCTCGGGGGGGTGGCAGCCCCAGCATTTT. The full variable domain, with the rest looked up from reference TRBV28 and TRBJ1-5, is DVKVTQSSRYLVKRTGEKVFLECVQDMDHENMFWYRQDPGLGLRLIYFSYDVKMKEKGDIPEGYSVSREKKERFSLILESASTNQTSMYLCASITSGGWQPQHFGDGTRLSIL.

The chain combines TRBV18 with TRBJ1-5; D gene ambiguous. The germline V gene has CDR1 KGHSH and CDR2 LQKENI. V was shortened by 2 bases and J by 3 bases, with 5 bases between the two germline ends. CDR3 length: 13 amino acids. The CDR3 DNA sequence: TGTGCCAGCTCACCAGAGATCAATCAGCCCCAGCATTTT. Encoded protein: CASSPEINQPQHF. Full variable domain (missing parts from reference TRBV18 and TRBJ1-5): NAGVMQNPRHLVRRRGQEARLRCSPMKGHSHVYWYRQLPEEGLKFMVYLQKENIIDESGMPKERFSAEFPKEGPSILRIQQVVRGDSAAYFCASSPEINQPQHFGDGTRLSIL.

The genes are TRBV5-1 and TRBJ2-2; the match to TRBD2 covers 7 bases. The CDR3 is made up of 14 amino acids. Germline assignment: CDR1 SGHRS and CDR2 YFSETQ. The trim removed 4 bases at V and 7 bases at J, leaving 7 bases unmatched. The chain's CDR3 is CASSPGREHGELFF. In DNA, the CDR3 is TGCGCCAGCAGCCCTGGGCGGGAGCACGGGGAGCTGTTTTTT.

J is TRBJ2-1 and V is TRBV4-2, with TRBD2 matching 13 bases. V dropped 3 bases and J dropped 3; count of bases not matched to a gene: 11. Looked up from germline, CDR1 is LGHNA and CDR2 is YNFKEQ. There are 19 residues in the CDR3. CDR3 sequence: CASSQEPTSGRAYYNEQFF. For the CDR3, the DNA is TGTGCCAGCAGCCAGGAACCCACTAGCGGGAGGGCCTACTACAATGAGCAGTTCTTC.